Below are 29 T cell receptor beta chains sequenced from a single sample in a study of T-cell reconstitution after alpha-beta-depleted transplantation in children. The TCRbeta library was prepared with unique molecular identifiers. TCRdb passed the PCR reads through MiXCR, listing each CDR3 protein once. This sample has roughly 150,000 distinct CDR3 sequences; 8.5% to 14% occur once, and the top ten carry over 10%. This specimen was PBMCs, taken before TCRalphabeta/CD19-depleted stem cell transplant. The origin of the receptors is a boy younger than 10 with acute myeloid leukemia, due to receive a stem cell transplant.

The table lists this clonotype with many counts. CDR3 sequence (DNA): TGTGCCAGCAGCCGGGACAGGGATCAGCCCCAGCATTTT. Translation: CASSRDRDQPQHF. The genes are TRBV7-3 and TRBJ1-5; 9 nucleotides align to TRBD1. The CDR3 has 13 residues. CDR1 SGHTA and CDR2 FQGTGA come from the germline V gene. The V and J ends lost 5 bases and 5 bases, in that order; junction bases with no gene match: 1.

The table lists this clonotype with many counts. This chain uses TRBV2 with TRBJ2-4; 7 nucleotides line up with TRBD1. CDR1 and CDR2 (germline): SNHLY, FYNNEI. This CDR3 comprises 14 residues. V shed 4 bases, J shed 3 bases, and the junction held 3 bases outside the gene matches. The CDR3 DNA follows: TGTGCCAGCAGTGGACAGGGCGGCAAAAACATTCAGTACTTC. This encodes CASSGQGGKNIQYF.

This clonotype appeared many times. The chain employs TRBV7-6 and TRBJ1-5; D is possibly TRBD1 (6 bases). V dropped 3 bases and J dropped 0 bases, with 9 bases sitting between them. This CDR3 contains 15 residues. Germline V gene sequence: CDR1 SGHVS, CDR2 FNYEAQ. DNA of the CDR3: TGTGCCAGCAGCTTGGGGGCAGATAGCAATCAGCCCCAGCATTTT. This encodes CASSLGADSNQPQHF. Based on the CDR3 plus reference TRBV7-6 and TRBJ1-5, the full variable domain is GAGVSQSPRYKVTKRGQDVALRCDPISGHVSLYWYRQALGQGPEFLTYFNYEAQQDKSGLPNDRFSAERPEGSISTLTIQRTEQRDSAMYRCASSLGADSNQPQHFGDGTRLSIL.

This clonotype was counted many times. CDR3 in amino acids: CASTRDRGSHEQYF. The CDR3 DNA sequence: TGTGCCAGCACCCGGGACAGGGGTTCCCACGAGCAGTACTTC. The chain carries TRBV2 and TRBJ2-7, with 10 bases fitting TRBD1. The length of the CDR3 is 14 residues. Unmatched junction bases numbered 8, after V lost 7 bases and J lost 5 bases. Germline V CDR1 and CDR2: SNHLY, FYNNEI.

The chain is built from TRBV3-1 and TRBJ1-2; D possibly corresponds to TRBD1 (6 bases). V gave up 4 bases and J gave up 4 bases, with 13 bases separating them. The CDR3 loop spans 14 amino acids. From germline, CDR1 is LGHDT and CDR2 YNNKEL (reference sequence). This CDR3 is CASSPRQVGYGYTF. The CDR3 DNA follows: TGTGCCAGCAGCCCTCGACAGGTCGGCTATGGCTACACCTTC.

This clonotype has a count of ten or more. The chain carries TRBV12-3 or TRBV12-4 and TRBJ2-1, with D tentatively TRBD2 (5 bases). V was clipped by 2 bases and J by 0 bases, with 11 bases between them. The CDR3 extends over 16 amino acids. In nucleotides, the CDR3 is TGTGCCAGCAGTTTAAGAGGGTCCCCCTCCTACAATGAGCAGTTCTTC. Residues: CASSLRGSPSYNEQFF.

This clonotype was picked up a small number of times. The CDR3 nucleotides are TGTGCCAGCTCACCGCGACGGGAGACTAGCACAGATACGCAGTATTTT. It encodes CASSPRRETSTDTQYF. The chain is built from TRBV18 and TRBJ2-3, with TRBD2 as a possible D gene (6 bases). CDR1 and CDR2 (germline): KGHSH, LQKENI. The CDR3 contains 16 residues. V gave up 3 bases and J gave up 0 bases, with 13 bases separating them. The full variable domain, rest sourced from reference TRBV18 and TRBJ2-3, is NAGVMQNPRHLVRRRGQEARLRCSPMKGHSHVYWYRQLPEEGLKFMVYLQKENIIDESGMPKERFSAEFPKEGPSILRIQQVVRGDSAAYFCASSPRRETSTDTQYFGPGTRLTVL.

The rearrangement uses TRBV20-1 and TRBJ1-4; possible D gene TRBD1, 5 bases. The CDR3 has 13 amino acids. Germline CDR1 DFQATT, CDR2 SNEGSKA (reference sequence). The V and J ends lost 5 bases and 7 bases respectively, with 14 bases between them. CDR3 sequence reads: CSALGEFTEKLFF. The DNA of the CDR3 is TGCAGTGCTTTAGGGGAATTTACTGAAAAACTGTTTTTT.

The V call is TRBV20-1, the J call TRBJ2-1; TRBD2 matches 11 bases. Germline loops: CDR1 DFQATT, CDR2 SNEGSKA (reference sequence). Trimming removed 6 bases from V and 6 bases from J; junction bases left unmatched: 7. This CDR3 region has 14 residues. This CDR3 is CSAIIAGGPNEQFF. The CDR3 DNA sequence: TGCAGTGCGATCATAGCGGGAGGGCCCAATGAGCAGTTCTTC.

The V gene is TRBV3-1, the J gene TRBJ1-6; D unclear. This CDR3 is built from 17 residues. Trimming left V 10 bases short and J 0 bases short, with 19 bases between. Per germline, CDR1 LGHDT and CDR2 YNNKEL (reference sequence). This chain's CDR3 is CATTHRTSSSYNSPLHF. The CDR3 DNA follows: TGTGCCACCACCCACCGGACGTCGAGCTCCTATAATTCACCCCTCCACTTT. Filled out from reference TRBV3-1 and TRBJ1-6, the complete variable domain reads DTAVSQTPKYLVTQMGNDKSIKCEQNLGHDTMYWYKQDSKKFLKIMFSYNNKELIINETVPNRFSPKSPDKAHLNLHINSLELGDSAVYFCATTHRTSSSYNSPLHFGNGTRLTVT.

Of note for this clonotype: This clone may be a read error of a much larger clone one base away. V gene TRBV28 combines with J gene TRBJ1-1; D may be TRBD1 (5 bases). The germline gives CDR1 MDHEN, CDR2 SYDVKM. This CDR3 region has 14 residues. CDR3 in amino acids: CDSSVTQGFSEAFF. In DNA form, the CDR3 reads TGTGACAGCAGTGTCACCCAGGGTTTCTCTGAAGCTTTCTTT.

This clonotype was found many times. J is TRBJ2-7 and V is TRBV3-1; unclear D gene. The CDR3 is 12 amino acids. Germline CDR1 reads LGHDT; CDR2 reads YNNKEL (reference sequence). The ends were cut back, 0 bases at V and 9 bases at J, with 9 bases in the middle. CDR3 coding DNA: TGTGCCAGCAGCCAAGAGTTCCTGGTGCAGTACTTC. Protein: CASSQEFLVQYF.

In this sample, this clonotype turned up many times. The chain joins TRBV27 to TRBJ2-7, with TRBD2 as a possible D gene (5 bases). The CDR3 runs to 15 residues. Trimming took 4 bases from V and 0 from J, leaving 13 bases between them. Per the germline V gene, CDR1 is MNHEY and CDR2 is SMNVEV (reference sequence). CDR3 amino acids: CASSYREGSSYEQYF. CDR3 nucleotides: TGTGCCAGCAGTTATCGAGAGGGTAGCTCCTACGAGCAGTACTTC.

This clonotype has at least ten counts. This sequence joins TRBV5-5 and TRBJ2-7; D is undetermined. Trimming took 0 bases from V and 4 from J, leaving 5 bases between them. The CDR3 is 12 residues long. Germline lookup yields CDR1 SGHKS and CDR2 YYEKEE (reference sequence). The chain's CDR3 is CASSLARYEQYF. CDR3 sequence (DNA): TGTGCCAGCAGCTTGGCTCGTTACGAGCAGTACTTC.

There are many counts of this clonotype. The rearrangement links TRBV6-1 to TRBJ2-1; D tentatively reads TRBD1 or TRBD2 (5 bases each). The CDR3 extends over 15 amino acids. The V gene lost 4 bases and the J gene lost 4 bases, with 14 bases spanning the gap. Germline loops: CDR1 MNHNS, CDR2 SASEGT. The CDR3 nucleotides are TGTGCCAGCAGTGGAGGGGTAGCGAGTTACAATGAGCAGTTCTTC. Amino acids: CASSGGVASYNEQFF.

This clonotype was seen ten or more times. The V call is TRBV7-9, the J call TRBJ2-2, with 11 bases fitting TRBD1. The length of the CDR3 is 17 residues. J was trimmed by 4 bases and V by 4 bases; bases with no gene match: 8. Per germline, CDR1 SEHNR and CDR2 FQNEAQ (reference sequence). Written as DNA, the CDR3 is TGTGCCAGCAGCTCCCGTGGTGGGACAGGGGGCACCGGGGAGCTGTTTTTT. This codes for CASSSRGGTGGTGELFF.

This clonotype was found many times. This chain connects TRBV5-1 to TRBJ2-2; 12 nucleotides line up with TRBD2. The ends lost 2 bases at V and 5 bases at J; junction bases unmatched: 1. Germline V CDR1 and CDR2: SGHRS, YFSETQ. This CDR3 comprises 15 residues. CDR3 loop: CASSFGTSGTGELFF. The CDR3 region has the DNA TGCGCCAGCAGCTTTGGGACTAGCGGGACCGGGGAGCTGTTTTTT.

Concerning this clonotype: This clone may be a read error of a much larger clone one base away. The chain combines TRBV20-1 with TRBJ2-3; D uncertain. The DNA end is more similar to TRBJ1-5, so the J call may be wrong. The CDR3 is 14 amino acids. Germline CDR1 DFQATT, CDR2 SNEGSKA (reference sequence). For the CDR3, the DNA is TGCAGTGCTTACCCATCTGGCCACACAGATACGCAGCATTTT. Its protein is CSAYPSGHTDTQHF.

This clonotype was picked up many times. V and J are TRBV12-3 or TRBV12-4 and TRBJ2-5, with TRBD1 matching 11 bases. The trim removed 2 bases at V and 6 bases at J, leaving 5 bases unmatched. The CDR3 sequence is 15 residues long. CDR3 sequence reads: CASSLFGTGGQTQYF. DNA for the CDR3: TGTGCCAGCAGTTTATTTGGGACAGGGGGTCAGACCCAGTACTTC.

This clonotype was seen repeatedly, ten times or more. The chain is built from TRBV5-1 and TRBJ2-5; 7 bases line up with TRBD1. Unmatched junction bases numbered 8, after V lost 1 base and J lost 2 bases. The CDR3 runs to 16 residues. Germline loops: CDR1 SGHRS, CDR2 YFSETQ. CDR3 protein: CASSLSPRTGQETQYF. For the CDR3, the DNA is TGCGCCAGCAGCTTGTCCCCCCGGACAGGACAAGAGACCCAGTACTTC.

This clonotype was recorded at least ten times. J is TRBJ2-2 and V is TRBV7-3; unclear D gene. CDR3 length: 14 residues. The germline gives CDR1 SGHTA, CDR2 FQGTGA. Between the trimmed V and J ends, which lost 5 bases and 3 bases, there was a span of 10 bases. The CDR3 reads CASSTTDDTGELFF. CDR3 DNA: TGTGCCAGCAGCACCACGGACGACACCGGGGAGCTGTTTTTT.

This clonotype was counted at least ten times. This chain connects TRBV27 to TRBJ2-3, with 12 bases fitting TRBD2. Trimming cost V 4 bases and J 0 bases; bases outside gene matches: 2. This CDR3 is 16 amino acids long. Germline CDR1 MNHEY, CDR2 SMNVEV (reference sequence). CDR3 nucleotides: TGTGCCAGCAGTTCGGGGACTAGCGGGAGCACAGATACGCAGTATTTT. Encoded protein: CASSSGTSGSTDTQYF.

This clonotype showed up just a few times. Here the CDR3 DNA reads TGTGCCAGCAGTGGAGGCTATGCGGCTTTCTTT. Translating it yields CASSGGYAAFF. The V and J genes are TRBV2 and TRBJ1-1, with D unclear. Trimming removed 4 bases from V and 11 bases from J, with 11 bases in between. CDR3 size: 11 residues. CDR1 and CDR2 from the germline V gene are SNHLY and FYNNEI.

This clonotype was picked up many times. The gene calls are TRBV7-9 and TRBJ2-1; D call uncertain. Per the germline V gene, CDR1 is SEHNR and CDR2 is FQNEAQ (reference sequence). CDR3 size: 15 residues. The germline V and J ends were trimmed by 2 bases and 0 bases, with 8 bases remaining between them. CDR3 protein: CASSLRWVSYNEQFF. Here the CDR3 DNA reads TGTGCCAGCAGCTTACGGTGGGTCTCCTACAATGAGCAGTTCTTC.

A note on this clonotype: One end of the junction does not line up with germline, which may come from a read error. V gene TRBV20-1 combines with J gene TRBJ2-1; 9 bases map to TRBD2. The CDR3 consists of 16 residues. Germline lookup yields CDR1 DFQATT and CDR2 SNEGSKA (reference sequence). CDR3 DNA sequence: TGCTGTGCCAGTGGGGCCCTAGCGGGGTACTACAATGAGCAGTTCTTC. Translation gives CCASGALAGYYNEQFF.

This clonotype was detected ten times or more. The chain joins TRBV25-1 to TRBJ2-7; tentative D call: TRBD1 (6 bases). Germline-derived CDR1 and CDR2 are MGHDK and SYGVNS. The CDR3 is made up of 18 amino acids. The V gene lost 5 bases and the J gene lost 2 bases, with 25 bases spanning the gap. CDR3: CASSPIEGQGSTAYEQYF. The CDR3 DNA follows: TGTGCCAGCAGTCCCATAGAAGGTCAGGGGTCAACTGCCTACGAGCAGTACTTC.

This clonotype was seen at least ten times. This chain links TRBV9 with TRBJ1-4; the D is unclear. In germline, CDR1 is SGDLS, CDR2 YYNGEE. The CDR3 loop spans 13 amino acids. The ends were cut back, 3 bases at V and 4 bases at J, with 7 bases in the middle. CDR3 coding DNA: TGTGCCAGCAGCGGAGACCTTAATGAAAAACTGTTTTTT. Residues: CASSGDLNEKLFF.

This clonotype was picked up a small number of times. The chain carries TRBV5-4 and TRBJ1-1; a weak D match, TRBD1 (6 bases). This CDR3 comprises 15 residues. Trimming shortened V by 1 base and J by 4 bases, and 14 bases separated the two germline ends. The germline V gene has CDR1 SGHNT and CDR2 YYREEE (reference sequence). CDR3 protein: CASSLTTGVGTEAFF. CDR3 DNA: TGTGCCAGCAGCTTGACGACAGGAGTCGGCACTGAAGCTTTCTTT.

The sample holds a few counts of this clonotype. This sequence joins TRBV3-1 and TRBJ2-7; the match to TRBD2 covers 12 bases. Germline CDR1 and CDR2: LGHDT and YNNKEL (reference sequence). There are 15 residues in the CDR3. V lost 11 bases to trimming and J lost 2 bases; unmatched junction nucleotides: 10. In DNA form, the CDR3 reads TGTGCCTCCACCAAGGGACTAGCGGGCGCCTACGAGCAGTACTTC. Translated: CASTKGLAGAYEQYF.